Below, one T cell receptor beta chain is given with its context. Its antigen is not identified. The CDR3 spans 16 residues. With V trimmed by 1 base and J by 0 bases, 4 bases remained unmatched. The germline V gene encodes CDR1 SGHVS and CDR2 FQNEAQ. This specimen comes from a study of CD8 T cells in Susac syndrome. Study-level points and caveats: The peak of CD8+ clonal expansion in Susac was seen in TEMRA cells and active patients.

cDNA came from about 0.46 to 1 ug RNA primed by random hexamers. A multiplex approach, immunoSEQ multiplex PCR, amplified TCR beta CDR3 across 54 Vbeta and 13 Jbeta. TCRdb redid the calling of the immunoSEQ multiplex PCR reads with MiXCR, one entry per CDR3 protein. The data contain about 190,000 distinct CDR3 sequences, around 95% of them singletons. TEMRA cells were FACS-enriched, with CD8+ and CD4+ T cells isolated negatively. Sequenced input: CD8+ T cells from PBMCs. The receptor was isolated from a human donor with Susac syndrome. The rearrangement uses TRBV7-8 and TRBJ2-3; 7 bases fit TRBD2. CDR3 residues: CASSLERDPSTDTQYF. DNA for the CDR3: TGTGCCAGCAGCTTAGAGCGGGACCCTAGCACAGATACGCAGTATTTT. The whole variable domain, filled in from reference TRBV7-8 and TRBJ2-3, reads GAGVSQSPRYKVAKRGQDVALRCDPISGHVSLFWYQQALGQGPEFLTYFQNEAQLDKSGLPSDRFFAERPEGSVSTLKIQRTQQEDSAVYLCASSLERDPSTDTQYFGPGTRLTVL.